This TCR beta chain was sequenced in a study of T cell responses to AZD1222 COVID-19 vaccine. This clone was recorded a few times. The antigen is undetermined. Clones were read by immunoSEQ multiplex PCR, and TCRdb kept only the in-frame ones, dropping some. The sample lists 150,000 to 250,000 clones, about 93% occurring once. Study-wide points: Of the AZD1222 recipients, only five or six were seropositive at baseline. Clonal diversity was possibly underestimated, and white British individuals and females predominated among donors. There were vaccine-associated CD4 TCRs across spike, dominant at 160-218 and 743-854.

Second-dose intervals of approximately 4 or approximately 12 weeks were pooled. This clonotype originated in an adult who received the AZD1222 COVID-19 vaccine. Sample: peripheral blood, taken 28 days after the second AZD1222 dose.

The CDR3 sequence is CASSQGEATGRYGYTF. The CDR3 bases are TGCGCCAGCAGCCAAGGGGAAGCAACAGGACGGTACGGCTACACCTTC. This chain connects TRBV4-1 to TRBJ1-2; perhaps TRBD1 as D (5 bases). V gave up 1 base and J gave up 8 bases, with 20 bases separating them. Germline lookup yields CDR1 MGHRA and CDR2 YSYEKL. The CDR3 extends over 16 amino acids.